These T cell receptor beta chains were read from a single sample in a study of OX40 agonist ivuxolimab in advanced cancers. Profiled with immunoSEQ multiplex PCR; TCRdb holds only in-frame clones, not every one. The sample has around 79,000 clones, around 86% seen once. The sample consisted of CD4+ or CD8+ T cells sorted from blood, taken in a trial of the OX40 agonist ivuxolimab. The source of these receptors is an adult with an advanced solid tumor such as melanoma, head and neck, liver or kidney cancer. The CDR3 runs from the conserved cysteine through the conserved F or W. Fields, in order: J gene, V gene, CDR3 protein.

>TRBJ2-7|TRBV11-2
CASSLGRDRFSYEQYF
>TRBJ2-5|TRBV10-3
CAIGGLAGQEETQYF
>TRBJ2-6|TRBV19
CASSAGNSGANVLTF
>TRBJ1-2|TRBV7-8
CASSYGPNYGYTF
>TRBJ2-7|TRBV6-5
CASTKGTSAYEQYF
>TRBJ1-2|TRBV28
CASSSPGTGGGANYGYTF
>NA|TRBV6-6
CASRKHYEQYF
>TRBJ1-1|TRBV7-7
CASSLDMNTEAFF
>TRBJ1-1|TRBV10-2
CASSLTGGTEAFF
>TRBJ2-2|TRBV14
CASSQEIDPVRLCTGELFF
>TRBJ1-5|TRBV11-2
CASSSGQGLGTGQPQHF
>TRBJ1-1|TRBV29-1
CSIMSGTSNTEAFF
>TRBJ1-1|TRBV7-9
CASTTSRGGEAFF
>TRBJ2-3|TRBV27
CASSSRINPNTDTQYF
>TRBJ1-5|TRBV30
CAWSHHRDREVQPQHF
>TRBJ2-6|TRBV5-6
CASSSQGSGANVLTF
>TRBJ1-2|TRBV5-1
CASSSGYRDGYTF
>TRBJ1-5|TRBV4-1
CASSQGTEGQPQHF
>TRBJ1-1|TRBV5-5
CASSLGITAEAFF
>TRBJ1-1|TRBV9
CASSVVPGWNTEAFF
>TRBJ2-7|TRBV13
CASRFGQASSYEQYF
>TRBJ2-2|TRBV10-1
CASSDPRANTGELFF
>TRBJ2-1|TRBV4-2
CASSQEPSIEANEQFF
>TRBJ2-3|TRBV7-9
CASSRSEGADTQYF
>TRBJ1-5|TRBV30
CAWSGLADYSNQPQHF
>TRBJ2-3|TRBV14
CASSLRTGRKDTQYF
>TRBJ1-1|TRBV5-4
CASSPGRRNTEAFF
>TRBJ2-6|TRBV28
CASSLLRASGANVLTF
>TRBJ2-6|TRBV27
CASSPRDRVGANVLTF
>TRBJ2-4|TRBV19
CASSEGQLAKNIQYF
>TRBJ1-5|TRBV7-9
CASSRVNGPQHF
>TRBJ2-3|TRBV5-1
CASSWRAGDADTQYF
>TRBJ1-5|TRBV2
CASRPETYSNQPQHF
>TRBJ2-7|TRBV7-6
CASSLIGVTYEQYF
>TRBJ2-1|TRBV7-3
CASSSRLAGANEQFF
>TRBJ1-2|TRBV7-9
CASSSDPGIYGYTF
>TRBJ1-1|TRBV2
CASSDRQGGTEAFF
>TRBJ2-1|TRBV11-1
CASSLPGQGIYNEQFF
>TRBJ1-1|TRBV5-1
CASSLDRPMNTEAFF
>TRBJ1-4|TRBV2
CAKDPGQGRRNEKLFF
>TRBJ2-7|TRBV5-1
CASSLVGGQAYEQYF
>TRBJ1-3|TRBV6-1
CASSGQNRGGGNTIYF
>TRBJ2-2|TRBV28
CASRAQNTGELFF
>TRBJ2-3|TRBV28
CASSSGMALQDTQYF
>TRBJ1-6|TRBV28
CASSRVNSPLHF
>TRBJ2-5|TRBV27
CASSFGKTQYF
>TRBJ2-5|TRBV5-1
CASSLVLAGEKTQYF
>TRBJ1-6|TRBV19
CASSSGVGTPLHF
>TRBJ1-2|TRBV28
CASRSPGQAIRGYGYTF
>TRBJ1-1|TRBV11-3
CASSPRGGGHYAEAFF
>TRBJ2-4|TRBV7-2
CASSLVRVPSNIQYF
>TRBJ2-5|TRBV19
CASTSGGSRETQYF
>TRBJ2-7|TRBV7-6
CASSLAPGQNYEQYF
>TRBJ2-7|TRBV28
CASIEVGQGVSYEQYF
>TRBJ2-3|TRBV10-2
CASKVTGGIGPGEDTQYF
>TRBJ2-1|TRBV6-5
CASSYRDSARPNEQFF
>TRBJ2-7|TRBV9
CASSTTSGVGFEQYF
>TRBJ2-3|TRBV30
CAWGREGVGDTQYF
>TRBJ2-5|TRBV19
CASSLIAGGPQETQYF
>TRBJ1-1|TRBV5-8
CASSRVAEAFF